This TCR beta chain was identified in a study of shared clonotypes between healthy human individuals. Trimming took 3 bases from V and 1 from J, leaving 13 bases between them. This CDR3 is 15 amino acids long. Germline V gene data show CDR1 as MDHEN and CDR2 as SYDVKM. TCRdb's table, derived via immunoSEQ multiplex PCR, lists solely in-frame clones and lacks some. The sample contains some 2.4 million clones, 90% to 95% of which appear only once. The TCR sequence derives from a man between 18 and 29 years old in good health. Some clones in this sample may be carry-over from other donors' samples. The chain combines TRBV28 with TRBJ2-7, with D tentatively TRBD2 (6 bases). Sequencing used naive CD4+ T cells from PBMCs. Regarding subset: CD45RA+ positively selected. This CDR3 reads CASSLTGTLSYEQYF. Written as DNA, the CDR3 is TGTGCCAGCAGTTTGACCGGGACTCTTTCCTACGAGCAGTACTTC.